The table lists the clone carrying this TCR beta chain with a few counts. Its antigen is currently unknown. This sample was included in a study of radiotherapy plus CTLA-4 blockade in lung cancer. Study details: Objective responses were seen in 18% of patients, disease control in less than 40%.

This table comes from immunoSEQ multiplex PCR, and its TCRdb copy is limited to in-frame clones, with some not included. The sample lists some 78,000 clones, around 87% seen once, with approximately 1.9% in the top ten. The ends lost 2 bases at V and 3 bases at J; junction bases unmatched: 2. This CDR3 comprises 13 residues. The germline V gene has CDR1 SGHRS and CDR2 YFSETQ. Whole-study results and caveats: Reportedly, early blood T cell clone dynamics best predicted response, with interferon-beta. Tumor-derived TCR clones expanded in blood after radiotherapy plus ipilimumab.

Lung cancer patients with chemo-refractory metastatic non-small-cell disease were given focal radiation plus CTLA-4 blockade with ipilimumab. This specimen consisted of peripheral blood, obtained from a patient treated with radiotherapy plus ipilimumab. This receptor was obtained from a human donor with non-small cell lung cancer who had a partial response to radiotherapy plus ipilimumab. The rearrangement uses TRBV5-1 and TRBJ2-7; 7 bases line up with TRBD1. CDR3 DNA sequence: TGCGCCAGCAGCTTCAGACAGGGCTACGAGCAGTACTTC. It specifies CASSFRQGYEQYF.